This is a list of T cell receptor beta chains from one sample in a study of blood T cell repertoires in COVID-19. The repertoire was sequenced with immunoSEQ multiplex PCR; TCRdb's copy has only in-frame clones and lacks some. The table has several thousand clones, 88% seen once. Sequenced sample: peripheral blood. These receptors were taken from a woman aged 45-59 years with active or convalescent COVID-19. Both conserved end residues are part of each CDR3. D genes are given only for firm matches. Not every row has a clone size; where given, it reads once, few, many or a size class.

few	TRBV24-1	TRBJ1-2	TRBD1	TGTGCCACCAGTTTTCGTACAGGGGGCCGATATTGGTATGGCTACACCTTC	CATSFRTGGRYWYGYTF
once	TRBV4-2	TRBJ2-1	TRBD2	TGTGCCAGCAGCCAAGGGGCTATTAGCGGGGGGCTCTACAATGAGCAGTTCTTC	CASSQGAISGGLYNEQFF
.	TRBV10-3	TRBJ1-5	TRBD1	TGTGCCACCACGGATGGACAGGCCTTGGGGCCCCAGCATTTT	CATTDGQALGPQHF
.	TRBV4-3	TRBJ1-5	.	TGCGCCAGCAGCCAGGGACTCGGTGACAATCAGCCCCAGCATTTT	CASSQGLGDNQPQHF
.	TRBV18	TRBJ2-7	TRBD2	TGTGCCAGCTCACCACCGGGACTAGCCAACGAGCAGTACTTC	CASSPPGLANEQYF
.	TRBV15	TRBJ2-7	.	TGTGCCACCAGCATCGACAGTACCTACGAGCAGTACTTC	CATSIDSTYEQYF
.	TRBV4-1	TRBJ2-1	.	TGCGCCAGCAGCGCCATCCAGGGGCGCTCCTACAATGAGCAGTTCTTC	CASSAIQGRSYNEQFF
.	TRBV19	TRBJ2-1	.	TGTGCCAGTAACCCTGGCAGGGAGGATGAGCAGTTCTTC	CASNPGREDEQFF
.	TRBV7-8	TRBJ1-4	TRBD1	TGTGCCAGCAGCTTAGACCGGACAGGGGAACTGTTTTTT	CASSLDRTGELFF
.	TRBV25-1	TRBJ1-6	.	TGTGCCAGCAGTGGTACCTATAATTCACCCCTCCACTTT	CASSGTYNSPLHF
.	TRBV5-4	TRBJ2-2	.	TGTGCCAGCAGCTTTCGACAAGGCACCGGGGAGCTGTTTTTT	CASSFRQGTGELFF
.	TRBV6-5	TRBJ1-2	.	TGTGCCAGCAGTTTCTCGCCCAGAGGTGGCTACACCTTC	CASSFSPRGGYTF
.	TRBV9	TRBJ2-7	TRBD1	TGTGCCAGCAGCGTAGACACAGGGGAGTACTCCTACGAGCAGTACTTC	CASSVDTGEYSYEQYF
.	TRBV7-2	TRBJ2-1	.	TGTGCCAGCAGCTTAGCGGGAGAGGTGAGTGAGCAGTTCTTC	CASSLAGEVSEQFF
once	TRBV28	TRBJ2-5	.	TGTGCCAGCAGTCCCGGACAGCTAGAGACCCAGTACTTC	CASSPGQLETQYF
.	TRBV3-1/TRBV3-2	TRBJ2-3	TRBD2	TGTGCCAGCAGCCGAGGACTAGCGGGGGGGGAACTTCTTCAAGATACGCAGTATTTT	CASSRGLAGGELLQDTQYF
.	TRBV7-2	TRBJ2-5	TRBD1	TGTGCCAGCAGCCCGGACAGGGGAAGCCAAGAGACCCAGTACTTC	CASSPDRGSQETQYF
once	TRBV18	TRBJ2-4	.	TGTGCCAGCTCACCACTGGCGGAAATAGCCAAAAACATTCAGTACTTC	CASSPLAEIAKNIQYF
.	TRBV24-1	TRBJ2-1	TRBD2	TGTGCCACCAGTGCTGTCCTGCTGGGACTAGCCGTGGCCAATGAGCAGTTCTTC	CATSAVLLGLAVANEQFF
.	TRBV25-1	TRBJ1-1	.	TGTGCCAGCAGAGACCACAGGGTGAGCACTGAAGCTTTCTTT	CASRDHRVSTEAFF
.	TRBV3-1/TRBV3-2	TRBJ2-5	TRBD1	TGTGCCAGCAGCCCAACCAGGGGGCGAGGAGAGACCCAGTACTTC	CASSPTRGRGETQYF
.	TRBV7-8	TRBJ1-1	.	TGTGCCACCCGCCTGGGCGCGGGGGCAGAAGCTTTCTTT	CATRLGAGAEAFF
.	TRBV29-1	TRBJ1-2	TRBD1	TGCAGCGTTAGTGAGACGACAGGGGGTTACACCTTC	CSVSETTGGYTF
.	TRBV30	TRBJ1-2	.	TGTGCCTGGAATTGGAGCGGGCAAGGCTACACCTTC	CAWNWSGQGYTF
.	TRBV3-1/TRBV3-2	TRBJ1-5	.	TGTGCCAGCAGCCACCCGGGGGGAGAGCCCCAGCATTTT	CASSHPGGEPQHF
once	TRBV6-6	TRBJ2-2	TRBD1	TGTGCCAGCAGACTACAGGGGGGGGAGCTGTTTTTT	CASRLQGGELFF
.	TRBV9	TRBJ1-6	.	TGTGCCAGCAGCGATTCAGGGCCACCCCTCCACTTT	CASSDSGPPLHF
.	TRBV24-1	TRBJ2-1	TRBD2	TGTGCCACCAGTACTAGCGGGGGGATCGATGAGCAGTTCTTC	CATSTSGGIDEQFF
.	TRBV5-8	TRBJ1-2	.	TGTGCCAGCAGCTTGGACGGTGAAGAGAGGAACACCTTC	CASSLDGEERNTF
.	TRBV5-1	TRBJ2-2	.	TGCGCCAGCTCCCGTTCGGGGGATCACACCGGGGAGCTGTTTTTT	CASSRSGDHTGELFF
.	TRBV6-4	TRBJ2-7	TRBD2	TGTGCCAGCGGGTCGCTAGCGGGGGCGCCCTACGAGCAGTACTTC	CASGSLAGAPYEQYF
once	TRBV5-6	TRBJ2-3	TRBD2	TGTGCCAGCAGCTTGACAGGGTTTCAGGCTAGCGGGAGGACAGATACGCAGTATTTT	CASSLTGFQASGRTDTQYF
.	TRBV19	TRBJ1-1	.	TGTGCCAGTAGTATGAGGCAGGGGCACACTGAAGCTTTCTTT	CASSMRQGHTEAFF
.	TRBV18	TRBJ1-2	TRBD1	TGTGCCAGCTCAGCGGGACAGAACTATGGCTACACCTTC	CASSAGQNYGYTF
.	TRBV5-6	TRBJ2-3	TRBD1	TGTGCCAGCACCCGGGACAGACTTAGCACAGATACGCAGTATTTT	CASTRDRLSTDTQYF
.	TRBV11-2	TRBJ2-1	TRBD2	TGTGCCAGCAGCACCGCTAGCGGGAGGACGTACAATGAGCAGTTCTTC	CASSTASGRTYNEQFF
.	TRBV7-3	TRBJ2-3	.	TGTGCCAGCAGCTTAACGGGGACGGGGGTCACAGATACGCAGTATTTT	CASSLTGTGVTDTQYF
.	TRBV10-3	TRBJ2-2	.	TGTGCCATCAGCCCCACCCTACTGGCCGGGGAGCTGTTTTTT	CAISPTLLAGELFF
.	TRBV4-3	TRBJ1-1	TRBD1	TGCGCCAGCAGCTCTCTTCAGGGGGGCACTGAAGCTTTCTTT	CASSSLQGGTEAFF
once	TRBV5-6	TRBJ1-2	.	TGTGCCAGCAGCTTCCCTGGGGCAGGAGGCTACACCTTC	CASSFPGAGGYTF
.	TRBV7-9	TRBJ2-3	.	TGTGCCAGCAGCTTTGGCGGGGCCACAGATACGCAGTATTTT	CASSFGGATDTQYF
.	TRBV7-2	TRBJ1-5	.	TGTGCCAGCAGCCCAGCAGGGACTTCCAATCAGCCCCAGCATTTT	CASSPAGTSNQPQHF
.	TRBV7-8	TRBJ1-5	TRBD1	TGTGCCAGCAGCTTAGTTTACAGGGGAGTGAGAAATCAGCCCCAGCATTTT	CASSLVYRGVRNQPQHF
.	TRBV7-9	TRBJ2-3	TRBD2	TGTGCCAGCAGCCAGGACGGGGGGGGCACAGATACGCAGTATTTT	CASSQDGGGTDTQYF
.	TRBV7-9	TRBJ2-1	.	TGTGCCAGCAGCTTAGTGAGGGATGAGCAGTTCTTC	CASSLVRDEQFF
few	TRBV7-9	TRBJ1-2	.	TGTGCCAGCAGCTTAGGGGGACACGGCTACACCTTC	CASSLGGHGYTF